Each of the 32 T cell receptor beta chains below was sequenced from the same sample in a study of blood T cells in healthy people across ages (dated by TCRdb to the mid-2010s). The library was built by means of 5' RACE. The data were produced on an Illumina HiSeq 2500. A second PCR of roughly 7 to 12 cycles was run with a J-beta primer mix and a sample-barcoded 5' primer. Using fastp at Q25 and MiXCR, TCRdb reprocessed the public reads and kept productive beta chains. Each entry is one CDR3 protein sequence, shown with its most common DNA and genes. This sample gives 800,000 or so distinct CDR3 sequences in total; roughly 25% of them show up just once. Under 4.5% of the sample goes to the ten largest clones. The sample was also linked to a second study, of T cells of mothers and their children.

Sequencing was carried out using blood. All receptors come from a boy between 5 and 17 years old in good health.

This clonotype was observed a handful of times. The conserved phenylalanine or tryptophan normally closing the CDR3 is absent here, so this likely arose from a read error. This sequence joins TRBV9 and TRBJ1-1, with D tentatively TRBD1 (5 bases). V was trimmed by 0 bases and J by 7 bases, leaving 10 bases between them. Germline loops: CDR1 SGDLS, CDR2 YYNGEE. CDR3 length: 13 residues. The CDR3 sequence is CASSVVLGGEAFL. For the CDR3, the DNA is TGTGCCAGCAGCGTAGTTCTGGGGGGTGAAGCTTTCCTT.

J is TRBJ2-1 and V is TRBV4-1; D may be TRBD1 (5 bases). The better agreement between TRBJ2-7 and the DNA end casts doubt on the J call. CDR3 size: 16 residues. CDR1 and CDR2 from the germline V gene are MGHRA and YSYEKL. CDR3 bases: TGCGCCAGCAGCCAAGTGATCAGTAGGGGCGTCTACGAGCAGTACTTC. Residues: CASSQVISRGVYEQYF.

This chain uses TRBV20-1 with TRBJ2-7, with 10 nucleotides matching TRBD1. V lost 3 bases and J lost 1; bases outside the gene matches: 3. Germline assignment: CDR1 DFQATT and CDR2 SNEGSKA (reference sequence). The CDR3 length is 14 residues. In DNA form, the CDR3 reads TGCAGTGCTAGTTGGACAGGGGGGTCCTACGAGCAGTACTTC. Protein product: CSASWTGGSYEQYF.

The V and J genes are TRBV30 and TRBJ2-2; no clear D gene. Germline values: CDR1 GTSNPN, CDR2 SVGIG (reference sequence). The ends were cut back, 3 bases at V and 2 bases at J, with 10 bases in the middle. The length of the CDR3 is 14 residues. CDR3 coding DNA: TGTGCCTGGAGCGATTTGTTAAACACCGGGGAGCTGTTTTTT. Residues: CAWSDLLNTGELFF.

CDR3 amino acids: CSVRLAGSLVDEQFF. For the CDR3, the DNA is TGCAGCGTGAGGCTAGCGGGATCCCTCGTGGATGAGCAGTTCTTC. V is TRBV29-1 and J is TRBJ2-1; TRBD2 aligns across 9 bases. V was pared by 6 bases and J by 8 bases, with 14 bases of the junction left unmatched. CDR3 length: 15 residues. Germline-derived CDR1 and CDR2 are SQVTM and ANQGSEA.

Comment on this clonotype: A read error may produce the germline difference seen at one junction end. V and J are TRBV2 and TRBJ1-2; D might be TRBD1 (5 bases). This CDR3 has 13 amino acids. The germline V gene encodes CDR1 SNHLY and CDR2 FYNNEI. DNA for the CDR3: TGTGCCAGCATAGGAGGCCCGGGACCACTAATCCTCTTC. Its protein product is CASIGGPGPLILF.

In its sample, this clonotype was seen a few times. The chain recombines TRBV20-1 with TRBJ2-3; TRBD2 aligns across 10 bases. Germline V CDR1 and CDR2: DFQATT, SNEGSKA (reference sequence). The ends lost 0 bases at V and 3 bases at J; junction bases unmatched: 6. The CDR3 spans 16 residues. In DNA, the CDR3 is TGCAGTGCTAGAGATCCACTAGCGGGGTATACAGATACGCAGTATTTT. As protein: CSARDPLAGYTDTQYF.

In its sample, this clonotype was seen a few times. The rearrangement uses TRBV12-3 or TRBV12-4 and TRBJ2-3; 9 bases align to TRBD2. The CDR3 is 15 residues long. V was clipped by 1 base and J by 5 bases; unmatched bases: 4. The CDR3 loop is CASSLGAGGGDTQYF. CDR3 coding DNA: TGTGCCAGCAGTTTAGGAGCGGGAGGAGGAGATACGCAGTATTTT.

The J gene is TRBJ2-1, the V gene TRBV10-3; D remains unclear. V dropped 5 bases and J dropped 0 bases, with 14 bases sitting between them. The CDR3 runs to 16 residues. Looked up from germline, CDR1 is ENHRY and CDR2 is SYGVKD. CDR3: CAISKSSANSYNEQFF. CDR3 in DNA: TGTGCCATCAGTAAGAGCTCGGCGAACTCCTACAATGAGCAGTTCTTC.

The table lists this clonotype with a few counts. This rearrangement joins TRBV6-1 to TRBJ2-6; TRBD1 matches at 11 bases. With V trimmed by 1 base and J by 0 bases, 5 bases remained unmatched. Germline V CDR1 and CDR2: MNHNS, SASEGT. The CDR3 runs to 19 residues. The CDR3 DNA follows: TGTGCCAGCAGTGAAGGGACAGGGGGCATGCTCTCTGGGGCCAACGTCCTGACTTTC. Encoded protein: CASSEGTGGMLSGANVLTF.

The rearrangement uses TRBV29-1 and TRBJ2-7; D not resolved. V shed 8 bases and J shed 3 bases, with 14 bases lying between them. Per the germline V gene, CDR1 is SQVTM and CDR2 is ANQGSEA. This CDR3 region has 12 residues. CDR3 in amino acids: CSLLRSLYEQYV. Here the CDR3 DNA reads TGCAGCCTCCTTAGGAGCCTCTACGAGCAGTACGTC.

V usage is TRBV20-1 and J usage is TRBJ2-7; D call uncertain. V dropped 6 bases and J dropped 3 bases, with 9 bases sitting between them. CDR1 DFQATT and CDR2 SNEGSKA come from the germline V gene (reference sequence). The CDR3 sequence is 11 residues long. The CDR3 loop reads CSATDGYEQYF. Here the CDR3 DNA reads TGCAGTGCCACGGACGGCTACGAGCAGTACTTC.

The CDR3 coding sequence is TGTGCCAGCAGTCCCTTGGTGAGGGGTACGCAGTATTTT. This codes for CASSPLVRGTQYF. The V call is TRBV12-3 or TRBV12-4, the J call TRBJ2-3; D may correspond to TRBD1 or TRBD2 (5 bases each). The CDR3 is 13 amino acids. V lost 5 bases to trimming and J lost 8 bases, with 14 bases between them.

This clonotype showed up just a few times. The gene calls are TRBV29-1 and TRBJ2-7; TRBD1 might be the D (5 bases). V was cut by 4 bases and J by 0 bases, with 10 bases left in between. CDR3 length: 13 residues. Germline V CDR1 and CDR2: SQVTM, ANQGSEA. The CDR3 nucleotides read TGCAGCGTTGCGACAGACCTCTCCTACGAGCAGTACTTC. Translating it yields CSVATDLSYEQYF.

This clonotype has only a few counts. The rearrangement links TRBV2 to TRBJ2-4; D gene uncertain. CDR3 length: 13 residues. Germline V gives CDR1 SNHLY, CDR2 FYNNEI. Trimming shortened V by 8 bases and J by 6 bases, and 14 bases separated the two germline ends. The DNA for the CDR3 is TGTGCCAGCCTTAATAGCCATAGAAACATTCAGTACTTC. As protein: CASLNSHRNIQYF.

This clonotype has just a few counts. CDR3 in DNA: TGCGCCAGCAGCCAAGAATCGGGAAAACTTAACTACGAGCAGTACTTC. As protein: CASSQESGKLNYEQYF. This chain links TRBV4-1 with TRBJ2-7, with D maybe TRBD2 (5 bases). This CDR3 has 16 amino acids. Germline V gene data show CDR1 as MGHRA and CDR2 as YSYEKL. The V end was cut by 0 bases, the J end by 3 bases, with 15 bases between.

V gene TRBV2 combines with J gene TRBJ2-4; 8 bases are a match to TRBD1. The germline V gene encodes CDR1 SNHLY and CDR2 FYNNEI. V lost 6 bases, J lost 0 bases, and 13 bases stayed unmatched. There are 18 residues in the CDR3. CDR3 in amino acids: CASRDRAAKGLAKNIQYF. The CDR3 DNA follows: TGTGCCAGCAGGGACAGGGCGGCTAAGGGACTAGCCAAAAACATTCAGTACTTC.

The sample holds many counts of this clonotype. The chain links TRBV12-3 or TRBV12-4 to TRBJ2-5, with 7 bases that match TRBD1. CDR3 size: 13 residues. Unmatched junction bases numbered 4, after V lost 5 bases and J lost 4 bases. Here the CDR3 reads CASSLRDRETQYF. In DNA form, the CDR3 reads TGTGCCAGCAGTCTCCGGGACAGAGAGACCCAGTACTTC.

The chain has TRBV5-1 and TRBJ2-7, with 11 nucleotides matching TRBD2. CDR1 and CDR2 (germline): SGHRS, YFSETQ. V gave up 3 bases and J gave up 3 bases; unmatched junction bases: 2. CDR3 length equals 14 residues. Here the CDR3 DNA reads TGCGCCAGCAGCTCGACTAGCGGGGTCTACGAGCAGTACTTC. Residues: CASSSTSGVYEQYF.

This chain links TRBV7-9 with TRBJ1-5; no reliable D call. The CDR3 length is 13 residues. V was shortened by 1 base and J by 9 bases, with 10 bases between the two germline ends. The germline V gene has CDR1 SEHNR and CDR2 FQNEAQ (reference sequence). The CDR3 DNA reads TGTGCCAGCAGCTTAGGTCCTCGCACGCCCCAGCATTTT. Translated: CASSLGPRTPQHF.

The chain has TRBV2 and TRBJ2-5; D call uncertain. V lost 4 bases to trimming and J lost 2 bases, with 23 bases between them. This CDR3 contains 18 residues. The V gene's germline CDR1 is SNHLY and CDR2 FYNNEI. The CDR3 coding sequence is TGTGCCAGCAGTGGGAGTCCCTCAGACCCGGTGACGCAAGAGACCCAGTACTTC. It is translated as CASSGSPSDPVTQETQYF.

This clonotype has a handful of counts. The chain employs TRBV14 and TRBJ2-1, with 13 bases fitting TRBD2. The J segment lost 8 bases and the V segment lost 4 bases, leaving 14 bases of the junction unmatched. CDR1 and CDR2 from the germline V gene are SGHDN and FVKESK. The CDR3 runs to 18 residues. The CDR3 nucleotides read TGTGCCAGCAGCCTCCGGTCACTAGCGGGGGGGCCAGTCTATGAGCAGTTCTTC. Its protein is CASSLRSLAGGPVYEQFF.

This clonotype has a handful of counts. J is TRBJ2-3 and V is TRBV15, with 10 bases fitting TRBD2. Trimming cost V 5 bases and J 0 bases; bases outside gene matches: 5. This CDR3 has 16 amino acids. The germline gives CDR1 LNHNV, CDR2 YYDKDF (reference sequence). The CDR3 spells CATSPVGLASTDTQYF. As DNA, the CDR3 is TGTGCCACCAGCCCAGTGGGACTAGCGAGCACAGATACGCAGTATTTT.

This clonotype was seen a few times. The J gene is TRBJ1-4, the V gene TRBV7-8, with 9 nucleotides matching TRBD1. The CDR3 loop spans 13 amino acids. Germline V lookup: CDR1 SGHVS, CDR2 FQNEAQ. V dropped 6 bases and J dropped 8; count of bases not matched to a gene: 4. DNA for the CDR3: TGTGCCAGCAGAGGGACAGGGATGGAAAAACTGTTTTTT. Its translation is CASRGTGMEKLFF.

This clonotype has just a few counts. A much larger clone sits a single nucleotide away, making a read error possible. V and J are TRBV5-1 and TRBJ1-4; D is uncertain. In germline, CDR1 is SGHRS, CDR2 YFSETQ. The CDR3 loop spans 14 amino acids. The CDR3: CASSLGDTTEKLFF. The CDR3 DNA reads TGCGCCAGCAGCTTAGGCGACACTACTGAAAAACTGTTTTTT.

The CDR3 DNA follows: TGCAGTGCTCGAAGGGGGGGCGCGAACACCGGGGAGCTGTTTTTT. It specifies CSARRGGANTGELFF. The chain combines TRBV20-1 with TRBJ2-2; maybe TRBD2 (7 bases). The ends were cut back, 5 bases at V and 0 bases at J, with 13 bases in the middle. The germline V gene encodes CDR1 DFQATT and CDR2 SNEGSKA (reference sequence). The CDR3 is 15 amino acids.

This clonotype was recorded a few times. CDR3 bases: TGTGCCAGCAGTTATCTAGCGGGGGGGCCCCATGAGCAGTTCTTC. Translating it yields CASSYLAGGPHEQFF. J is TRBJ2-1 and V is TRBV6-5, with 12 bases aligning to TRBD2. Losses at the gene ends were 3 bases for V and 8 bases for J; bases not matched to a gene: 5. CDR3 length: 15 amino acids. Germline V lookup: CDR1 MNHEY, CDR2 SVGAGI.

The CDR3 loop is CASNPGTGSSGANVLTF. CDR3 bases: TGTGCCAGCAACCCCGGGACAGGTAGCTCTGGGGCCAACGTCCTGACTTTC. The rearrangement joins TRBV12-3 or TRBV12-4 to TRBJ2-6; 8 positions match TRBD1. J lost 0 bases, V lost 7 bases, and 8 bases had no gene match. The CDR3 covers 17 residues.

The V gene is TRBV7-3, the J gene TRBJ2-5, with D perhaps TRBD2 (6 bases). Germline values: CDR1 SGHTA, CDR2 FQGTGA. The CDR3 totals 15 residues. Trimming took off 2 bases at V and 2 bases at J, with 12 bases between the two ends. CDR3 in DNA: TGTGCCAGCAGCTTATTGGGGGGAAGGCAAGAGACCCAGTACTTC. Encoded protein: CASSLLGGRQETQYF. Based on the CDR3 plus reference TRBV7-3 and TRBJ2-5, the full variable domain is GAGVSQTPSNKVTEKGKYVELRCDPISGHTALYWYRQSLGQGPEFLIYFQGTGAADDSGLPNDRFFAVRPEGSVSTLKIQRTERGDSAVYLCASSLLGGRQETQYFGPGTRLLVL.

The rearrangement joins TRBV12-3 or TRBV12-4 to TRBJ2-5; D not resolved. The J call may be in error: the DNA end matches TRBJ2-1 better. There are 14 residues in the CDR3. The CDR3 here is CASSSNLVPWEQFF. Here the CDR3 DNA reads TGTGCCAGCAGTTCGAATCTAGTTCCTTGGGAGCAGTTCTTC.

The chain is built from TRBV20-1 and TRBJ2-5; 7 bases agree with TRBD2. Trimming at V came to 0 bases and at J to 1 base, leaving 8 bases not matched to a gene. This CDR3 spans 16 amino acids. Germline V lookup: CDR1 DFQATT, CDR2 SNEGSKA (reference sequence). The CDR3 DNA follows: TGCAGTGCTAGAGATCCAAGCGGGGCCATCCAAGAGACCCAGTACTTC. It codes for CSARDPSGAIQETQYF.

V and J are TRBV21-1 and TRBJ2-5; the D call of TRBD1 is as the table states it, not checked on the DNA. TRBV21-1 constitutes a pseudogene. The CDR3 totals 15 residues. The CDR3 reads CASSKRGEIQETQYF. As DNA, the CDR3 is TGTGCCAGCAGCAAAAGGGGTGAGATACAAGAGACCCAGTACTTC.